This is a list of T cell receptor beta chains from one sample in a study of a mutant IDH1 vaccine in newly diagnosed glioma. These receptors lack a known antigen. Clones were sequenced by immunoSEQ multiplex PCR, and TCRdb holds only the in-frame ones, with some missing. This table holds approximately 66,000 clones, around 84% found once. Sequenced here: PBMCs, sampled from a glioma patient whose treatment included an IDH1 peptide vaccine. The receptors shown here come from a young man with glioma. Both conserved end residues are part of each CDR3. Each record gives: clone size, D gene, J gene, V gene, CDR3 DNA, CDR3 protein. The D gene is left open where the match is weak. Some rows mark clone size as missing; the rest say once, few, many or name a class of expanded clone.

once	TRBD1	TRBJ2-1	TRBV11-2	TGTGCCAGCAGCTTAGCCCGGACAGGGTACAATGAGCAGTTCTTC	CASSLARTGYNEQFF
once	.	TRBJ2-2	TRBV6-5	TGTGCCAGCAGTTACTCGGGCAGCAACACCGGGGAGCTGTTTTTT	CASSYSGSNTGELFF
.	.	TRBJ2-7	TRBV19	TGTGCCAGTAGTACTTCCCACGTCTCCGCCTACGAGCAGTACTTC	CASSTSHVSAYEQYF
.	.	TRBJ2-5	TRBV5-1	TGCGCCAGCAGCTTGGGCGGGGGCGCAAAAGAGACCCAGTACTTC	CASSLGGGAKETQYF
.	.	TRBJ1-6	TRBV6-5	TGTGCCAGCAGTTCTACCGCTCCAACGGGAATTTCACCCCTCCACTTT	CASSSTAPTGISPLHF
.	.	TRBJ1-6	TRBV5-6	TGTGCCAGCAGCGAAACCGGGACTTCGAATTCACCCCTCCACTTT	CASSETGTSNSPLHF
.	.	TRBJ1-2	TRBV9	TGTGCCAGCAGCCTCAGGGGTTTTGGTGGCTACACCTTC	CASSLRGFGGYTF
.	.	TRBJ1-6	TRBV15	TGTGCCACGGAGTTTTCGGGCAGGAATTCACCCCTCCACTTT	CATEFSGRNSPLHF
.	.	TRBJ1-1	TRBV10-3	TGTGCCACCTCGGCGGGGGGGCGGACTGAAGCTTTCTTT	CATSAGGRTEAFF
.	.	TRBJ1-5	TRBV5-1	TGCGCCAGCAGTCGGCAGGGTGGGAATCAGCCCCAGCATTTT	CASSRQGGNQPQHF
once	TRBD1	TRBJ1-2	TRBV11-2	TGTGCCAGCAGCTTTACAGACAGGGTGTCTGGCTACACCTTC	CASSFTDRVSGYTF
.	.	TRBJ1-5	TRBV2	TGTGCCAGCAGTGAAGAGGGACTTACTTATAGCAATCAGCCCCAGCATTTT	CASSEEGLTYSNQPQHF
once	TRBD2	TRBJ2-3	TRBV15	TGTGCCACCAGCAGAGAGGAGGGGCTAGCGGTTAGCACAGATACGCAGTATTTT	CATSREEGLAVSTDTQYF
few	.	TRBJ1-2	TRBV28	TGTGCCAGCGTTAGGGAAAGCTATGGCTACACCTTC	CASVRESYGYTF
.	.	TRBJ2-3	TRBV6-5	TGTGCCAGCAAGACAGAAGATACGCAGTATTTT	CASKTEDTQYF
.	.	TRBJ1-2	TRBV27	TGTGCCAGCAGTCTCTCTCGGGGGCCCGGGGGTTACACCTTC	CASSLSRGPGGYTF
.	.	TRBJ2-5	TRBV5-6	TGTGCCAGCAGCTGGACCGTACAAGAGACCCAGTACTTC	CASSWTVQETQYF
.	.	TRBJ2-7	TRBV30	TGTGCCTGGAGTAGCAGGGGGGCCTACGAGCAGTACTTC	CAWSSRGAYEQYF
.	.	TRBJ2-1	TRBV5-1	TGCGCCAGCAGCTTGGATGAGGACATCGCCTACAATGAGCAGTTCTTC	CASSLDEDIAYNEQFF
.	.	TRBJ2-7	TRBV9	TGTGCCAGCAGCGTAGATCCTCAGGGTGACTACGAGCAGTACTTC	CASSVDPQGDYEQYF
.	.	TRBJ2-5	TRBV2	TGTGCCAGCAGTGTACTCCCGCCGGACCCAGGAGAGACCCAGTACTTC	CASSVLPPDPGETQYF
.	.	TRBJ1-5	TRBV18	TGTGCCAGCTCCGAGGGTCGGGGTCAGCCCCAGCATTTT	CASSEGRGQPQHF
.	TRBD1	TRBJ1-3	TRBV10-3	TGTGCCATCAGATCGGACAGGGGAGTTCGCGTTGGCACCATATATTTT	CAIRSDRGVRVGTIYF
.	.	TRBJ1-2	TRBV7-2	TGTGCCAGCAGCCCGTACTTGGGGGGCCTGGGTGGCTACACCTTC	CASSPYLGGLGGYTF
.	TRBD1	TRBJ2-7	TRBV7-9	TGTGCCAGCAGCTTTCCAGGGGGTACTTACGAGCAGTACTTC	CASSFPGGTYEQYF
.	.	TRBJ2-6	TRBV6-1	TGTGCCAGCAGTGAGCAGTCCTCTGGGGCCAACGTCCTGACTTTC	CASSEQSSGANVLTF
.	.	TRBJ1-2	TRBV19	TGTGCCAGTAGTATAGGCAGGGAGAAACTTAGGAGTGGCTACACCTTC	CASSIGREKLRSGYTF
.	.	TRBJ2-2	TRBV5-1	TGCGCCAGCAGCTTGGTCCGCGGCAGCACCGGGGAGCTGTTTTTT	CASSLVRGSTGELFF